This T cell receptor (beta chain) emerged from a study of Graves' ophthalmopathy and Graves' hyperthyroidism. Turning to the study itself: Stable hyperthyroid donors showed no ophthalmopathy during 18 months follow-up. Whole-study findings and limits: Distinction of ophthalmopathy from stable hyperthyroidism by a 13-signature model reached approximately 89% sensitivity and approximately 81% specificity.

None of the included patients had other autoimmune diseases, uncontrolled infections, pregnancy or lactation, as these led to exclusion. It was on clinical symptoms, serum thyroxine, TRAb, thyroid ultrasound and orbital computed tomography that diagnosis relied. The CDR3 sequence is 14 residues long. Germline V gene sequence: CDR1 KGHDR, CDR2 SFDVKD. Trimming shortened V by 6 bases and J by 5 bases, and 15 bases separated the two germline ends. Investigators amplified TCR beta CDR3 regions from RNA transcripts. HTBI primers served in a first-round RT-PCR, which a second-round multiplex PCR followed. TCRdb used MiXCR to reprocess the multiplex PCR reads, holding one entry per CDR3 protein. The table has around 1,000,000 distinct CDR3 sequences, 36% seen once. This clonotype was seen ten or more times. Its antigen remains unidentified.

The TCR was taken from an adult man with Graves' hyperthyroidism. The sequencing input was peripheral blood or thyroid tissue (not recorded which). The chain joins TRBV24-1 to TRBJ2-5; maybe TRBD2 (6 bases). Here the CDR3 DNA reads TGTGCCACCAGTCTCGGGGTTCGGGAGGAGACCCAGTACTTC. This encodes CATSLGVREETQYF.